This T cell receptor beta chain was sequenced in a study of chemoradiotherapy in HPV16-positive cancers. Method: immunoSEQ multiplex PCR; TCRdb's copy keeps in-frame clones and lacks some. The sample lists 4,000 to 6,000 clones, 90% to 95% seen once, with around 3.3% in the top ten. The CDR3 contains 17 residues. Trimming at V came to 3 bases and at J to 2 bases, leaving 12 bases not matched to a gene. CDR1 and CDR2 (germline): WNHNN, SYGVQD (reference sequence). A note on this clone: What it binds is not known.

Study results and limitations: Candidate HPV-specific clones and E7-related TCR motifs grew in tumor during treatment.

The sample consisted of tumor tissue, taken from a patient who underwent chemoradiotherapy. This TCR was recovered from a human donor with HPV-associated anogenital cancer. The rearrangement joins TRBV10-1 to TRBJ1-1; 7 nucleotides match TRBD1. Here the CDR3 DNA reads TGCGCCAGCAGTGAAGGGGGAACAGGGGCGAAAAACACTGAAGCTTTCTTT. Protein sequence: CASSEGGTGAKNTEAFF.